This TCR beta chain comes out of a study of shared clonotypes between healthy human individuals. General study points: Represented genetic and exposure-history diversity was restricted by having few donors.

A word on this clone: The antigen is undetermined.

Replicate PCRs from sorted subsets contained around 200 ng DNA, which is around 30,000 T cell genomes. Libraries were prepared by immunoSEQ multiplex PCR; TCRdb keeps only in-frame clonotypes and omits some of them. The profile shows some 980,000 clones, more than 75% of them singletons. With 4 bases clipped from V and 0 bases from J, the junction kept 18 bases outside the gene matches. CDR3 length equals 20 residues. Germline values: CDR1 MDHEN, CDR2 SYDVKM. Each of the donors was a healthy adult who was HIV-negative and had not had a recent acute infection or vaccination. Partitioning of CD4+ cells yielded a CD45RA+ naive subset and a CD45RA-negative memory subset.

This TCR was sampled from a man aged 18 to 29 in good health. Source material: memory CD4+ T cells sorted from blood. Stated subset: CD45RA-negative fraction. The rearrangement joins TRBV28 to TRBJ2-1; 7 bases match TRBD1. The DNA of the CDR3 is TGTGCCAGCAGTTCATACTCTAAACAGGGGCGCTATAGCTCCTACAATGAGCAGTTCTTC. Translation gives CASSSYSKQGRYSSYNEQFF.